This is a list of T cell receptor beta chains from one sample in a study of shared clonotypes between healthy human individuals. TCRdb's copy holds only in-frame clones and misses some; the assay was immunoSEQ multiplex PCR. This sample has millions of clones, with around 95% found just once. Input material: naive CD4+ T cells sorted from blood. All receptors come from a man aged 18-30 years in good health. Each CDR3 is given with its conserved first and last residue. Each record gives: J gene, D gene, clone size, V gene, CDR3 DNA, CDR3 protein. D genes are given only for firm matches. Expanded clones are given a class, and other clones once, few, many or no size at all.

>TRBJ2-7|TRBD2|-|TRBV4-1
TGCGCCAGCAGCCAAGATTTAGCGGGGGGCCTTTTACCGAAGCAGTACTTC
CASSQDLAGGLLPKQYF
>TRBJ2-1|-|once|TRBV5-8
TGTGCCAGCAGCTTCCCTCACCGGGGGGCGTACAATGAGCAGTTCTTC
CASSFPHRGAYNEQFF
>TRBJ1-5|-|-|TRBV7-6
TGTGCCAGCAGCTTATTCTCAGGGTCGGGTCAGCCCCAGCATTTT
CASSLFSGSGQPQHF
>TRBJ2-7|-|-|TRBV15
TGTGCCACCAGCAGAGATGGGATAGGCGGCTCCTACGAGCAGTACTTC
CATSRDGIGGSYEQYF
>TRBJ2-1|-|-|TRBV11-2
TGTGCCACCGAGCAGAAGCGGGACAATGAGCAGTTCTTC
CATEQKRDNEQFF
>TRBJ2-2|-|-|TRBV6-5
TGTGCCAGCAGAACGCTGACAGTAGTGGCCGGGGAGCTGTTTTTT
CASRTLTVVAGELFF
>TRBJ2-3|-|few|TRBV5-8
TGTGCCAGCAGCTTGTCAGATACGCAGTATTTT
CASSLSDTQYF
>TRBJ1-2|TRBD1|-|TRBV4-3
TGCGCCAGCAGCCAAGCCCTTGCAGGGGGTCCCTATGGCTACACCTTC
CASSQALAGGPYGYTF
>TRBJ2-1|-|-|TRBV7-8
TGTGCCAGCAGCCTGGACAGCTCCTACAATGAGCAGTTCTTC
CASSLDSSYNEQFF
>TRBJ2-3|-|-|TRBV30
TGTGCCTGGAGCGCCTCGAAACCGCAGTATTTT
CAWSASKPQYF
>TRBJ2-7|-|-|TRBV14
TGTGCCAGCAGCCACCGTGCGAGCAGGGAAAGCGAGCAGTACTTC
CASSHRASRESEQYF
>TRBJ2-3|TRBD2|-|TRBV11-3
TGTGCCAGCAGCCCCGGGACTAGCGGGAGGATGGGAGATACGCAGTATTTT
CASSPGTSGRMGDTQYF
>TRBJ2-3|TRBD2|-|TRBV11-2
TGTGCCAGCAGCTTTTCGCGGGAGTCTACAGATACGCAGTATTTT
CASSFSRESTDTQYF
>TRBJ2-3|-|-|TRBV19
TGTGCCAGTAGTATGTACCCAGGGGCCCCAGATACGCAGTATTTT
CASSMYPGAPDTQYF
>TRBJ2-3|-|-|TRBV5-8
TGTGCCAGCAGCTTGGTGGGATCGGAGCGGAGGGGGGATACGCAGTATTTT
CASSLVGSERRGDTQYF
>TRBJ1-5|-|-|TRBV5-4
TGTGCCAGCAGCTTGGGCGGGCAAACTAATCAGCCCCAGCATTTT
CASSLGGQTNQPQHF
>TRBJ1-1|TRBD1|-|TRBV6-1
TGTGCCAGCAATTGGGACAGGGGTGGCACTGAAGCTTTCTTT
CASNWDRGGTEAFF